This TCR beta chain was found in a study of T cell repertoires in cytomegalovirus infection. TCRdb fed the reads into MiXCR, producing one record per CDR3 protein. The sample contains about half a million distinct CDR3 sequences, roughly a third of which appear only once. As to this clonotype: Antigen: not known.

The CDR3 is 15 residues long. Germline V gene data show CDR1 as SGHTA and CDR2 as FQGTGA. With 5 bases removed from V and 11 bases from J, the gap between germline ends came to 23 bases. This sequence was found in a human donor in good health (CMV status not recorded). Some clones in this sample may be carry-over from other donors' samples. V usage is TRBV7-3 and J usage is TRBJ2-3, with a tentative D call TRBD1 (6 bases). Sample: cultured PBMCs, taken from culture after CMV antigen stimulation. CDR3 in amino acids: CASSPDGRDRIGQYF. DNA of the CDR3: TGTGCCAGCAGCCCAGACGGTCGAGACAGGATCGGGCAGTATTTT.